The next 21 T cell receptor beta chains were all read from a single sample in a study of shared clonotypes between healthy human individuals. The repertoire was sequenced with immunoSEQ multiplex PCR; TCRdb's copy has only in-frame clones and lacks some. The sample consists of more than 2 million clones, approximately 94% of them appearing once. CD45RO-negative cells were positively selected for CCR7, leaving out terminally differentiated effector memory CD45RA+ cells. Sequences were obtained from naive CD8+ T cells sorted from blood. These receptors all come from a man between 18 and 35 years old in good health.

The chain recombines TRBV4-1 with TRBJ1-6; 7 positions match TRBD1. V trimming: 1 base; J trimming: 8 bases; junction bases outside the gene matches: 2. The CDR3 covers 14 residues. Looked up from germline, CDR1 is MGHRA and CDR2 is YSYEKL. The CDR3 is CASSQAGGDSPLHF. CDR3 DNA: TGCGCCAGCAGCCAAGCAGGGGGGGATTCACCCCTCCACTTT.

With regard to this clone: Other nucleotide sequences in the sample specify the same CDR3. The chain is built from TRBV18 and TRBJ1-1; D not resolved. Trimming removed 2 bases at V and 8 bases at J, with 9 bases between. The length of the CDR3 is 12 residues. Germline CDR1 KGHSH, CDR2 LQKENI. For the CDR3, the DNA is TGTGCCAGCTCACCAGGCGGAGGAGAAGCTTTCTTT. Its protein product is CASSPGGGEAFF.

The chain carries TRBV9 and TRBJ2-1; D gene unclear. V gave up 0 bases and J gave up 7 bases, with 14 bases separating them. This CDR3 spans 15 amino acids. Germline CDR1 SGDLS, CDR2 YYNGEE. CDR3 nucleotides: TGTGCCAGCAGCGTAGTAGCCAACTCTCTGAATGAGCAGTTCTTC. Translated: CASSVVANSLNEQFF.

A note on this clone: Other DNA sequences in the sample encode the same CDR3. The chain carries TRBV4-3 and TRBJ2-7; no definite D call. CDR3 length: 14 residues. V was cut by 1 base and J by 0 bases, with 7 bases left in between. Germline CDR1 is LGHNA and CDR2 is YSLEER. The CDR3 is CASSQGTVSYEQYF. CDR3 nucleotides: TGCGCCAGCAGCCAAGGAACAGTCTCCTACGAGCAGTACTTC.

The rearrangement joins TRBV5-6 to TRBJ2-1; 8 positions agree with TRBD2. J was trimmed by 7 bases and V by 0 bases; bases with no gene match: 3. The CDR3 totals 14 residues. From germline, CDR1 is SGHDT and CDR2 YYEEEE. The CDR3 nucleotides read TGTGCCAGCAGCTTGGAATTAGCGGGGAATGAGCAGTTCTTC. This gives the protein CASSLELAGNEQFF.

The chain links TRBV6-1 to TRBJ2-7; D is unresolved. CDR3 length: 15 amino acids. V was pared by 7 bases and J by 0 bases, with 16 bases between. The germline gives CDR1 MNHNS, CDR2 SASEGT. In DNA, the CDR3 is TGTGCCAGCACCGAAGCTAGGGTTAGCTCCTACGAGCAGTACTTC. Its translation: CASTEARVSSYEQYF.

The chain employs TRBV7-2 and TRBJ2-7, with no clear D. CDR1 and CDR2 (germline): SGHTA, FQGNSA. Trimming removed 5 bases at V and 4 bases at J, with 15 bases between. The CDR3 spans 14 residues. The CDR3 is CASSTDGLLYEQYF. The DNA for the CDR3 is TGTGCCAGCAGCACCGACGGGCTACTGTACGAGCAGTACTTC.

The genes are TRBV19 and TRBJ2-7, with TRBD2 as a possible D gene (5 bases). This CDR3 comprises 14 residues. Germline V gene lookup returns CDR1 LNHDA and CDR2 SQIVND (reference sequence). V was cut by 2 bases and J by 3 bases, with 11 bases left in between. CDR3 protein: CASSISGYGYEQYF. In DNA, the CDR3 is TGTGCCAGTAGTATATCGGGGTATGGCTACGAGCAGTACTTC.

This clone was recorded only once. This chain connects TRBV10-2 to TRBJ2-4; 7 bases fit TRBD2. The V gene end was trimmed by 0 bases and the J gene end by 5 bases; junction bases not matched to a gene: 10. Germline CDR1 reads WSHSY; CDR2 reads SAAADI. There are 17 residues in the CDR3. Written as DNA, the CDR3 is TGCGCCAGCAGTGAGTCTTGGACTAGAGATTTACAAAACATTCAGTACTTC. Its translation: CASSESWTRDLQNIQYF.

About this clone itself: Other DNA sequences in this sample translate to the same CDR3. The rearrangement joins TRBV7-9 to TRBJ2-7; no definite D call. V was trimmed by 1 base and J by 5 bases, leaving 6 bases between them. Germline V CDR1 and CDR2: SEHNR, FQNEAQ (reference sequence). The CDR3 sequence is 12 residues long. The CDR3 DNA reads as TGTGCCAGCAGCTTAGGTCTGAACGAGCAGTACTTC. It is translated as CASSLGLNEQYF.

The V call is TRBV7-9, the J call TRBJ2-2, with 10 nucleotides matching TRBD2. The J segment lost 1 base and the V segment lost 3 bases, leaving 2 bases of the junction unmatched. CDR1 is SEHNR and CDR2 is FQNEAQ in the germline V gene (reference sequence). The CDR3 has 16 amino acids. The DNA for the CDR3 is TGTGCCAGCAGCTTCGGACTAGCGGTGAACACCGGGGAGCTGTTTTTT. Protein product: CASSFGLAVNTGELFF.

The V and J genes are TRBV4-3 and TRBJ2-2; possible D gene TRBD1, 6 bases. V lost 4 bases to trimming and J lost 9 bases, with 18 bases between them. Germline CDR1 is LGHNA and CDR2 is YSLEER. This CDR3 is built from 15 residues. CDR3 region: CASSPIMDSQRELFF. DNA for the CDR3: TGCGCCAGCAGCCCCATAATGGACAGTCAGCGGGAGCTGTTTTTT.

This clone was observed a single time. The junction departs from germline at one end; a sequencing error may be responsible. The sample has other DNA sequences that encode this CDR3 too. The rearrangement uses TRBV7-7 and TRBJ2-7, with 7 bases aligning to TRBD1. In germline, CDR1 is SSHAT, CDR2 FNYEAQ (reference sequence). The CDR3 loop spans 13 amino acids. CDR3 amino acids: CASSFRQGYEQYF. CDR3 nucleotides: TGTGCTAGCAGCTTCCGACAGGGCTACGAGCAGTACTTC.

This chain uses TRBV28 with TRBJ2-7; no reliable D call. The CDR3 length is 12 residues. In germline, CDR1 is MDHEN, CDR2 SYDVKM. Trimming left V 2 bases short and J 5 bases short, with 7 bases between. The CDR3 DNA reads TGTGCCAGCAGTTTAGCTTCCGACGAGCAGTACTTC. It specifies CASSLASDEQYF.

DNA of the CDR3: TGTGCCAGCAGTTTAATCAGCCCCCTGATAGCCAAAAACATTCAGTACTTC. Residues: CASSLISPLIAKNIQYF. The rearrangement joins TRBV27 to TRBJ2-4; D gene uncertain. This CDR3 contains 17 residues. V lost 2 bases, J lost 0 bases, and 14 bases lay in between. Germline lookup yields CDR1 MNHEY and CDR2 SMNVEV (reference sequence).

This clone turned up a few times. The same CDR3 can be traced to other DNA sequences in this sample. V usage is TRBV5-1 and J usage is TRBJ1-4; no reliable D call. V lost 0 bases and J lost 1, with 4 bases in between. In germline, CDR1 is SGHRS, CDR2 YFSETQ. This CDR3 comprises 14 residues. The chain's CDR3 is CASSLGGTNEKLFF. CDR3 DNA: TGCGCCAGCAGCTTGGGCGGAACTAATGAAAAACTGTTTTTT.

This sequence joins TRBV5-6 and TRBJ1-1; D gene ambiguous. CDR1 is SGHDT, CDR2 YYEEEE, per germline. This CDR3 has 15 amino acids. V shed 0 bases and J shed 0 bases, with 9 bases lying between them. CDR3 nucleotide sequence: TGTGCCAGCAGCTTGGGGCGGTGGGTGAACACTGAAGCTTTCTTT. It encodes CASSLGRWVNTEAFF.

J is TRBJ2-3 and V is TRBV28, with D unresolved. Germline CDR1 and CDR2: MDHEN and SYDVKM. Trimming cost V 2 bases and J 6 bases, with 9 bases left between them. The CDR3 sequence is 13 residues long. The CDR3 sequence: CASSLPEEDTQYF. The CDR3 nucleotides are TGTGCCAGCAGTTTACCTGAGGAGGATACGCAGTATTTT.

This sequence joins TRBV28 and TRBJ1-2; 9 bases are a match to TRBD1. Germline V CDR1 and CDR2: MDHEN, SYDVKM. The CDR3 loop spans 14 amino acids. Unmatched junction bases numbered 5, after V lost 2 bases and J lost 7 bases. CDR3 in DNA: TGTGCCAGCAGTTTAGGGACAGGGCTGGGTGGCTACACCTTC. Residues: CASSLGTGLGGYTF.

This clone appeared once. V usage is TRBV9 and J usage is TRBJ1-2; D perhaps matches TRBD1 (5 bases). The CDR3 totals 16 residues. Germline CDR1 SGDLS, CDR2 YYNGEE. The V gene lost 3 bases and the J gene lost 0 bases, with 15 bases spanning the gap. This chain's CDR3 is CASSAHTGGANYGYTF. The CDR3 bases are TGTGCCAGCAGCGCCCACACAGGAGGGGCTAACTATGGCTACACCTTC.

The chain employs TRBV27 and TRBJ2-3, with TRBD2 identical over 13 bases. Trimming at V came to 3 bases and at J to 2 bases, leaving 5 bases not matched to a gene. Germline CDR1 and CDR2: MNHEY and SMNVEV (reference sequence). This CDR3 has 17 amino acids. The CDR3 is CASSFRLAGGSTDTQYF. Written as DNA, the CDR3 is TGTGCCAGCAGTTTTCGACTAGCGGGGGGCTCCACAGATACGCAGTATTTT.